This T cell receptor (beta chain) was found in a study of T cells in Graves' hyperthyroidism and ophthalmopathy. Study-wide results and limits: For ophthalmopathy, model prediction preceded onset by a median approximately 6 months.

On the basis of clinical symptoms, serum thyroxine and TRAb, thyroid ultrasound and orbital computed tomography, diagnoses were made. It was RNA transcripts that yielded the amplified TCR beta CDR3 regions. First-round RT-PCR with HTBI primers amplified the TCR CDR3 region. TCRdb re-called the multiplex PCR reads with MiXCR, one entry per CDR3 protein. Here the sample spans under 350,000 distinct CDR3 sequences, 15% to 20% being singletons. This clonotype was seen more than once but under ten times. Its antigen is not identified. The ends were cut back, 1 base at V and 6 bases at J, with 13 bases in the middle. Per germline, CDR1 SGHVS and CDR2 FQNEAQ. This CDR3 is built from 15 residues.

The specimen sequenced was blood. This chain uses TRBV7-8 with TRBJ2-1, with D perhaps matching TRBD2 (5 bases). The clonotype was recovered from a woman aged 50 to 60 with Graves' hyperthyroidism. The CDR3 here is CASSLVLARGNEQFF. In DNA, the CDR3 is TGTGCCAGCAGCTTAGTGCTAGCCCGGGGCAATGAGCAGTTCTTC.